The clone carrying this TCR beta chain was observed a few times. What it recognizes is unknown. The sample comes from a study of blood T cells in healthy people across ages. Study in general: About one barcoded beta molecule per two T cells was the capture yield of template switching. Findings and limits, study-wide: Any conclusive comparison of naive versus antigen-experienced cells was prevented by using unsorted PBMCs.

Samples each had at least 5 micrograms of total RNA extracted. A sample-barcoded 5' primer and a J-beta primer mix were used in a second PCR of about 6 to 12 cycles. A tag from a template-switch adaptor with 12 random nucleotides marked each cDNA molecule. TCRdb reprocessed the 5' RACE reads with MiXCR, giving one entry per CDR3 protein. There are 1,100,000 or so distinct CDR3 sequences in the sample; around 45% occur only once, and approximately 20% lies in the top ten. V lost 6 bases, J lost 5 bases, and 14 bases lay in between. The CDR3 consists of 13 residues. Germline V gives CDR1 SNHLY, CDR2 FYNNEI.

Sequenced sample: blood. The chain couples TRBV2 to TRBJ2-7; TRBD2 might be the D (6 bases). The TCR sequence derives from a woman in her sixties or seventies in good health. The CDR3: CASRRDLKNEQYF. The CDR3 DNA follows: TGTGCCAGCAGAAGGGACTTGAAAAACGAGCAGTACTTC. The full variable domain, completed using reference TRBV2 and TRBJ2-7, is EPEVTQTPSHQVTQMGQEVILRCVPISNHLYFYWYRQILGQKVEFLVSFYNNEISEKSEIFDDQFSVERPDGSNFTLKIRSTKLEDSAMYFCASRRDLKNEQYFGPGTRLTVT.